This T cell receptor beta chain derives from a study of T-cell reconstitution after alpha-beta-depleted transplantation in children. This clonotype was seen at least ten times. A TCRbeta library incorporating unique molecular identifiers was prepared. One entry per CDR3 protein results from TCRdb running MiXCR on the PCR reads. The sample holds approximately 520,000 distinct CDR3 sequences, approximately 10% seen once. This CDR3 has 16 amino acids. The germline V and J ends were trimmed by 5 bases and 5 bases, with 18 bases remaining between them. From germline, CDR1 is MDHEN and CDR2 SYDVKM. The rearrangement joins TRBV28 to TRBJ2-2, with D possibly TRBD1 on 7 matching bases. Source: PBMCs, mostly from graft donor cells, taken 180 days after TCRalphabeta/CD19-depleted stem cell transplant. The source of this sequence is a female patient aged 2-15 years who had a stem cell transplant for aplastic anemia, so the T cells may come from the graft donor. CDR3 nucleotides: TGTGCCAGCAGTGATCCAGGGGGGAGAGGGACCGGGGAGCTGTTTTTT. This encodes CASSDPGGRGTGELFF.